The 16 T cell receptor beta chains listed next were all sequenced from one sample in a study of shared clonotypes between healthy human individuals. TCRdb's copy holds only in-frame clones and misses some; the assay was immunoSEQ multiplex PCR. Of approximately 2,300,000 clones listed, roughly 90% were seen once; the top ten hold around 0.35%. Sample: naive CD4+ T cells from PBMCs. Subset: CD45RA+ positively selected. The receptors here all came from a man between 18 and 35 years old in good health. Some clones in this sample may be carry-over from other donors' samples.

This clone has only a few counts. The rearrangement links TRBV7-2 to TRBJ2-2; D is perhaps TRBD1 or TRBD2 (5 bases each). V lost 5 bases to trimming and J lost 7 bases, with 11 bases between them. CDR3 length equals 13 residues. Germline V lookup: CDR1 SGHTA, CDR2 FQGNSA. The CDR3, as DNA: TGTGCCAGCAGCCGGGACGGCATCGGGGAGCTGTTTTTT. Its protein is CASSRDGIGELFF.

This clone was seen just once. CDR3 amino acids: CASSPRTGWDELAGELFF. In DNA, the CDR3 is TGTGCCAGCAGCCCGCGGACAGGGTGGGACGAACTCGCCGGGGAGCTGTTTTTT. This chain joins TRBV11-1 and TRBJ2-2; 8 bases map to TRBD1. J was trimmed by 6 bases and V by 5 bases; bases with no gene match: 17. The length of the CDR3 is 18 residues. Germline V lookup: CDR1 SGHAT, CDR2 FQDESV (reference sequence). Full variable domain (missing parts from reference TRBV11-1 and TRBJ2-2): EAEVAQSPRYKITEKSQAVAFWCDPISGHATLYWYRQILGQGPELLVQFQDESVVDDSQLPKDRFSAERLKGVDSTLKIQPAELGDSAMYLCASSPRTGWDELAGELFFGEGSRLTVL.

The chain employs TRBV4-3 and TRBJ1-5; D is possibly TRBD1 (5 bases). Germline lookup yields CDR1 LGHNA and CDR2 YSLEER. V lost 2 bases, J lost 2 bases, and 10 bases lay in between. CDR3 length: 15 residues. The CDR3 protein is CASSQSKGGNQPQHF. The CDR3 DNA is TGCGCCAGCAGCCAATCCAAAGGGGGCAATCAGCCCCAGCATTTT.

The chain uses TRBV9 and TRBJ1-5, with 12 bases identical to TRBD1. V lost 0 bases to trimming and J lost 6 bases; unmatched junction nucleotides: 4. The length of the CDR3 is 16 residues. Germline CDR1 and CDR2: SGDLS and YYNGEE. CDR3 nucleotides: TGTGCCAGCAGCGTAGACGGGACAGGGGGCTTTCAGCCCCAGCATTTT. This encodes CASSVDGTGGFQPQHF.

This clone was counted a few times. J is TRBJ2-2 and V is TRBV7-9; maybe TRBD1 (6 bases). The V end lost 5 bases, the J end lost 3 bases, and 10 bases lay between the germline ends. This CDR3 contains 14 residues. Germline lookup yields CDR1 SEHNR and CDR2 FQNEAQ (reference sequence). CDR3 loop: CASSPTGYTGELFF. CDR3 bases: TGTGCCAGCAGCCCTACAGGGTACACCGGGGAGCTGTTTTTT.

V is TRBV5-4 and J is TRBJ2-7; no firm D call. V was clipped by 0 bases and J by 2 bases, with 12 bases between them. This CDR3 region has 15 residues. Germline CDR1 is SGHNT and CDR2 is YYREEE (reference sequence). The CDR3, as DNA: TGTGCCAGCAGCTTGGACATCGGCGGAACCTACGAGCAGTACTTC. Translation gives CASSLDIGGTYEQYF.

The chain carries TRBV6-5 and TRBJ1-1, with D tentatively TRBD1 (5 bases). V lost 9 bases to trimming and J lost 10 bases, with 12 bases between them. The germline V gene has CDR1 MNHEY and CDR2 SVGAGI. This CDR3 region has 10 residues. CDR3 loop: CASGTGGAFF. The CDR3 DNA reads TGTGCCAGTGGGACCGGGGGAGCTTTCTTT.

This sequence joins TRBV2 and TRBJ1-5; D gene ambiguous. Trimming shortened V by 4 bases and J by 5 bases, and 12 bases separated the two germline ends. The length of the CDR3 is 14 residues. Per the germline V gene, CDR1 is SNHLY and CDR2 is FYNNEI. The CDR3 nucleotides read TGTGCCAGCAGTGTCCTGGGTGATCATCAGCCCCAGCATTTT. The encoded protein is CASSVLGDHQPQHF.

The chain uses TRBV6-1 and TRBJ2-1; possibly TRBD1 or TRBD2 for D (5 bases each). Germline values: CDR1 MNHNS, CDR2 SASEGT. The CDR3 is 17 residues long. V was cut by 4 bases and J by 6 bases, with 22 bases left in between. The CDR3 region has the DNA TGTGCCAGCAGTGGATTTTCAGGGCCGGGGTTGTTCAATGAGCAGTTCTTC. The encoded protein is CASSGFSGPGLFNEQFF.

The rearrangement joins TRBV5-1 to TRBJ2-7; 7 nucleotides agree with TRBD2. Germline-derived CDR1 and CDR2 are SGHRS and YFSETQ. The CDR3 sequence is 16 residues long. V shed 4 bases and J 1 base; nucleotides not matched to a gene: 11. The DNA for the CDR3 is TGCGCCAGCAGCCCCAACCAGGCTAGCGGATCCTACGAGCAGTACTTC. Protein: CASSPNQASGSYEQYF.

CDR3 sequence: CASSPPPSDRTGYTF. For the CDR3, the DNA is TGCGCCAGCAGCCCCCCCCCGAGCGACAGGACGGGCTACACCTTC. The rearrangement joins TRBV4-1 to TRBJ1-2; the D gene is possibly TRBD1 (6 bases). Germline assignment: CDR1 MGHRA and CDR2 YSYEKL. The CDR3 loop spans 15 amino acids. Trimming removed 4 bases from V and 8 bases from J, with 20 bases in between.

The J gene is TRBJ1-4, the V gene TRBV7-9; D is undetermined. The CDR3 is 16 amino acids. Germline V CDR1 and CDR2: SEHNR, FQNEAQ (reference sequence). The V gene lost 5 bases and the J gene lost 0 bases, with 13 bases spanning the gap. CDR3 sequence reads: CASSTSRAPTNEKLFF. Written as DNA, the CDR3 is TGTGCCAGCAGCACCTCACGGGCCCCAACTAATGAAAAACTGTTTTTT.

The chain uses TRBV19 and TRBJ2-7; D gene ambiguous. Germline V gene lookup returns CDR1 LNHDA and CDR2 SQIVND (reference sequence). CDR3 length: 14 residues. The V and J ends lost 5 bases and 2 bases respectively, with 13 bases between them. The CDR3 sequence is CASSAGLGPYEQYF. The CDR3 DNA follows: TGTGCCAGTAGTGCCGGTCTTGGTCCCTACGAGCAGTACTTC.

CDR3 nucleotide sequence: TGTGCCAGCAGTTCGACTGTCGATGAGCAGTTCTTC. This sequence encodes CASSSTVDEQFF. This chain uses TRBV28 with TRBJ2-1; the D is unclear. Between the trimmed V and J ends, which lost 4 bases and 8 bases, there was a span of 9 bases. The CDR3 sequence is 12 residues long. The germline gives CDR1 MDHEN, CDR2 SYDVKM.

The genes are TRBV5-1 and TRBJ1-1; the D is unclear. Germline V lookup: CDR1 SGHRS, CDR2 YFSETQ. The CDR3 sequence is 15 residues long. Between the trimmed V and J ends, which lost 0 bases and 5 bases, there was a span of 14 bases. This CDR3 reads CASSLETQGLTEAFF. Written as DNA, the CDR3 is TGCGCCAGCAGCTTGGAGACACAAGGTTTAACTGAAGCTTTCTTT. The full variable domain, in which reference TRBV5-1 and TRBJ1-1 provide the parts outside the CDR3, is KAGVTQTPRYLIKTRGQQVTLSCSPISGHRSVSWYQQTPGQGLQFLFEYFSETQRNKGNFPGRFSGRQFSNSRSEMNVSTLELGDSALYLCASSLETQGLTEAFFGQGTRLTVV.

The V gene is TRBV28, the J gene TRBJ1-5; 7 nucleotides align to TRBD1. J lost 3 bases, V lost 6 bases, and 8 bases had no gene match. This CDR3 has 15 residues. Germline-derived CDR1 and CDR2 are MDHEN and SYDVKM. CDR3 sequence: CASRTEQGNNQPQHF. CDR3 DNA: TGTGCCAGCAGGACGGAACAGGGGAACAATCAGCCCCAGCATTTT. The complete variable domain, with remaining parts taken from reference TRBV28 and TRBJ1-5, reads DVKVTQSSRYLVKRTGEKVFLECVQDMDHENMFWYRQDPGLGLRLIYFSYDVKMKEKGDIPEGYSVSREKKERFSLILESASTNQTSMYLCASRTEQGNNQPQHFGDGTRLSIL.